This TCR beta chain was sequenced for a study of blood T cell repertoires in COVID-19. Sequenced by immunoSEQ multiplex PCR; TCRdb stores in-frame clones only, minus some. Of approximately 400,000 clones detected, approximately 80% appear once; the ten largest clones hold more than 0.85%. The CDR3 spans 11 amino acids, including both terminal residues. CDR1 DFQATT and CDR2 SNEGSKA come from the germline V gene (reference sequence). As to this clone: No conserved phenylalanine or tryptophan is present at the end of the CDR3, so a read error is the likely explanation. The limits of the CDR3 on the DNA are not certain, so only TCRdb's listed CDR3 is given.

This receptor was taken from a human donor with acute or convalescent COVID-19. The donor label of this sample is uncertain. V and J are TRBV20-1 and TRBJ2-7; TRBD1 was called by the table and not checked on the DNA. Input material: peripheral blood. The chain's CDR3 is CSGPATQGQSG.